Below, 7 T cell receptor beta chains from the same sample are listed, as sequenced in a study of early T cells in non-severe SARS-CoV-2 infection. TCRdb independently ran MiXCR on the 5' RACE reads; one entry per CDR3 protein. The repertoire has about 60,000 distinct CDR3 sequences, over 9.5% of them found once; the top ten carry around 4.9%. The material sequenced was whole blood. All receptors come from an adult who was a healthcare worker with PCR-confirmed SARS-CoV-2 infection or an uninfected control (not recorded which).

The J gene is TRBJ2-7, the V gene TRBV30; D is undetermined. V was trimmed by 2 bases and J by 2 bases, leaving 7 bases between them. Germline V gene data show CDR1 as GTSNPN and CDR2 as SVGIG (reference sequence). The CDR3 contains 12 residues. CDR3 coding DNA: TGTGCCTGGAGTTTTCAGGCCTACGAGCAGTACTTC. Amino acids: CAWSFQAYEQYF.

This chain connects TRBV28 to TRBJ2-7, with no clear D. Germline V CDR1 and CDR2: MDHEN, SYDVKM. Trimming removed 5 bases from V and 3 bases from J, with 11 bases in between. The CDR3 contains 13 residues. CDR3 nucleotides: TGTGCCAGCAGTCCGGGTAATGACTACGAGCAGTACTTC. Translating gives CASSPGNDYEQYF.

This clonotype was seen only a few times. The rearrangement joins TRBV7-6 to TRBJ2-2; D possibly corresponds to TRBD2 (5 bases). This CDR3 comprises 15 residues. V was clipped by 5 bases and J by 1 base, with 11 bases between them. Germline CDR1 SGHVS, CDR2 FNYEAQ. The CDR3: CASSPVRGNTGELFF. CDR3 DNA sequence: TGTGCCAGCAGCCCAGTACGGGGGAACACCGGGGAGCTGTTTTTT. Supplemented by reference TRBV7-6 and TRBJ2-2, the full variable domain reads GAGVSQSPRYKVTKRGQDVALRCDPISGHVSLYWYRQALGQGPEFLTYFNYEAQQDKSGLPNDRFSAERPEGSISTLTIQRTEQRDSAMYRCASSPVRGNTGELFFGEGSRLTVL.

This clonotype was counted only a few times. V gene TRBV18 combines with J gene TRBJ2-1, with D perhaps assigned TRBD1 or TRBD2 (5 bases each). This CDR3 has 15 residues. V dropped 5 bases and J dropped 0 bases, with 11 bases sitting between them. Per the germline V gene, CDR1 is KGHSH and CDR2 is LQKENI. CDR3 DNA sequence: TGTGCCAGCTCAGTTGAGGGGACCTCCTACAATGAGCAGTTCTTC. Translated, it gives CASSVEGTSYNEQFF.

This clonotype was recorded many times. The chain couples TRBV10-2 to TRBJ2-1, with TRBD1 matching over 10 bases. Germline V CDR1 and CDR2: WSHSY, SAAADI. The CDR3 covers 15 residues. V lost 7 bases and J lost 9; bases outside the gene matches: 12. CDR3 residues: CASTEDRGKNIEQFF. Written as DNA, the CDR3 is TGCGCCAGCACCGAGGACAGGGGGAAAAATATTGAGCAGTTCTTC.

This clonotype was counted at least ten times. The chain combines TRBV6-6 with TRBJ2-1, with TRBD2 identical over 12 bases. This CDR3 has 16 residues. J gave up 5 bases and V 5 bases, and 7 bases lay outside the gene matches. CDR1 and CDR2 (germline): MNHNY, SVGAGI (reference sequence). This chain's CDR3 is CASSPRTSGTHNEQFF. The CDR3 nucleotides read TGTGCCAGCAGTCCGAGGACTAGCGGGACACACAATGAGCAGTTCTTC.

This sequence joins TRBV6-5 and TRBJ2-3; tentative D call: TRBD2 (6 bases). V dropped 6 bases and J dropped 4 bases, with 11 bases sitting between them. Germline CDR1 and CDR2: MNHEY and SVGAGI. The CDR3 has 13 residues. This chain's CDR3 is CASRPPGADTQYF. The CDR3 coding sequence is TGTGCCAGCAGACCCCCGGGGGCAGATACGCAGTATTTT.